The clone carrying this T cell receptor (beta chain) was recorded at least ten times. What it recognizes is unknown. This sample's time point: patch test 1, 2 weeks after DPC sensitization. Treatment in this sample: therapeutic diphenylcyclopropenone sensitization with weekly scalp DPC. The source of the sample is a study of human T cells and chemical hapten exposure. In the study overall: While the approximately 25-week study was under way, patients received diphenylcyclopropenone on the scalp every week. Enrolled patients were predominantly female and had alopecia areata, totalis or universalis. Slight differences in pooled library volume were the main source of varying TCR yields across samples. Findings and limits, study-wide: TCRs at a frequency above 1 in 1000 stayed unchanged with DPC sensitization.

CDR3 size: 14 residues. Trimming removed 8 bases at V and 0 bases at J, with 10 bases between. CDR1 and CDR2 from the germline V gene are SGHVS and FNYEAQ. TCRdb reprocessed the RACE reads via MiXCR and lists one record per CDR3 protein. The repertoire includes 95,000 to 150,000 distinct CDR3 sequences, roughly 15% of them detected once, and 0.8% to 1% sits in the top ten. This receptor was identified in a man younger than 30 with alopecia areata. Some clones in this sample may be carry-over from other donors' samples. The material sequenced was whole blood, taken in connection with sensitization to the hapten diphenylcyclopropenone (DPC). The chain links TRBV7-6 to TRBJ2-2; D is undetermined. CDR3 amino acids: CASQRATNTGELFF. For the CDR3, the DNA is TGTGCCAGCCAACGGGCGACGAACACCGGGGAGCTGTTTTTT.